These T cell receptor beta chains were read from a single sample in a study of blood T cell repertoires in COVID-19. The assay was immunoSEQ multiplex PCR, and TCRdb's table has in-frame clones only and misses some. This table holds 45,000 to 50,000 clones, around 86% found once. Sequencing used peripheral blood. The source is a woman aged 80 or over with COVID-19, enrolled during active disease. Both conserved end residues are part of each CDR3. The D gene is left open where the match is weak. Size is stated for part of the rows, as once, few or many counts, or as a class when the clone is expanded.

CDR3nt | CDR3aa | j_gene | abundance | d_gene | v_gene
TGTGCCAGCAGCCAGGTCGGGGGGGCCAATGAGCAGTTCTTC | CASSQVGGANEQFF | TRBJ2-1 | . | TRBD2 | TRBV3-1/TRBV3-2
TGTGCCAGCAGTCCGGCGACAGGGACGAACACTGAAGCTTTCTTT | CASSPATGTNTEAFF | TRBJ1-1 | . | TRBD1 | TRBV28
TGTGCCAGCAGTTTGGGGGGAGCTAATGAAAAACTGTTTTTT | CASSLGGANEKLFF | TRBJ1-4 | . | . | TRBV28
TGTGCCACCAGTGATTTGCCCGACAGGGAATCGAGCGGGAGACCTAAACTAGCCAAAAACATTCAGTACTTC | CATSDLPDRESSGRPKLAKNIQYF | TRBJ2-4 | . | . | TRBV24-1
TGTGCCAGCAGCTCCAGGGGTCCCCGATATAATGCGGTGGGCTACACCTTC | CASSSRGPRYNAVGYTF | TRBJ1-2 | . | . | TRBV7-9
TGTGCCAGCTCGGTAGACAGGCCCGAGCAGTACTTC | CASSVDRPEQYF | TRBJ2-7 | . | . | TRBV18
TGTGCCTGGAGTCAAAGGACAGGGAAGGGCACTGAAGCTTTCTTT | CAWSQRTGKGTEAFF | TRBJ1-1 | few | TRBD1 | TRBV30
TGTGCCAGCAGTTTAGATCAGGGCCACTCCTACGAGCAGTACTTC | CASSLDQGHSYEQYF | TRBJ2-7 | . | . | TRBV28
TGTGCCAGCAGTGGGGACAGGGCCGCTAACTATGGCTACACCTTC | CASSGDRAANYGYTF | TRBJ1-2 | . | TRBD1 | TRBV2
TGTGCCAGCAGCTTCCAGGGGCATGAGCAGTTCTTC | CASSFQGHEQFF | TRBJ2-1 | . | . | TRBV13
TGTGCCTGGAGTGTTAATGGTCTGCGGCTCAAATACTACGAGCAGTACTTC | CAWSVNGLRLKYYEQYF | TRBJ2-7 | . | . | TRBV30
TGTGCCAGCAGTTTTAGCTTCACCGGGGAGCTGTTTTTT | CASSFSFTGELFF | TRBJ2-2 | . | . | TRBV27
TGCGCCAGCAGTGATCAGGAGGGTACGCAGTATTTT | CASSDQEGTQYF | TRBJ2-3 | . | . | TRBV10-2
TGCGCCAGCATGGTCGGAGGGACTAACACCGGGGAGCTGTTTTTT | CASMVGGTNTGELFF | TRBJ2-2 | once | . | TRBV5-1
TGTGCCAGTAGGCCAGGGAAGGTACTTAGCACAGATACGCAGTATTTT | CASRPGKVLSTDTQYF | TRBJ2-3 | . | . | TRBV19
TGTGCCAGCAGTTGGGGACAGTTCGGTAATGAAAAACTGTTTTTT | CASSWGQFGNEKLFF | TRBJ1-4 | . | TRBD1 | TRBV2
TGTGCCAGCAGACCGGGACAGGGGGCAACAGATACGCAGTATTTT | CASRPGQGATDTQYF | TRBJ2-3 | . | TRBD1 | TRBV2
TGTGCCAGCAGCCTCGCGCGGACTCCGACCTATGGCTACACCTTC | CASSLARTPTYGYTF | TRBJ1-2 | . | . | TRBV7-8
TGTGCCAGCAGCCTGACAGGAAGCTCCTACGAGCAGTACTTC | CASSLTGSSYEQYF | TRBJ2-7 | . | . | TRBV6-5
TGTGCCAGTAGTGTCTATGACAGGGGATCAAGTGGCTACACCTTC | CASSVYDRGSSGYTF | TRBJ1-2 | . | TRBD1 | TRBV19
TGTGCCAGCAGTTCGCTAGGGGTCGAAGCTTTCTTT | CASSSLGVEAFF | TRBJ1-1 | . | . | TRBV6-2/TRBV6-3